This TCR beta chain derives from a study of cytotoxic CD8 clonotypes in ibrutinib-treated CLL. Note on this clone: Its antigen is currently unknown. The junction shows a germline mismatch at one end, possibly a read error.

Data came from immunoSEQ multiplex PCR; TCRdb stores just in-frame clones and leaves some out. The sample records more than 140,000 clones, 60% to 85% being singletons. Study conclusions and caveats: T-cell clonality at baseline went above that of age-matched healthy donors and rose and fell with circulating CD8+ T-cell counts.

Sequencing was performed on PBMCs, taken after 12 months of ibrutinib treatment. The receptor comes from a human donor with chronic lymphocytic leukemia.

CDR3 sequence: CASSLARATEAFF. As DNA, the CDR3 is TGTGCCAGCAGTTTAGCGCGGGCCACTGAGGCTTTCTTT. The rearrangement links TRBV28 to TRBJ1-1; D call uncertain. The germline V gene encodes CDR1 MDHEN and CDR2 SYDVKM. This CDR3 is 13 amino acids long.